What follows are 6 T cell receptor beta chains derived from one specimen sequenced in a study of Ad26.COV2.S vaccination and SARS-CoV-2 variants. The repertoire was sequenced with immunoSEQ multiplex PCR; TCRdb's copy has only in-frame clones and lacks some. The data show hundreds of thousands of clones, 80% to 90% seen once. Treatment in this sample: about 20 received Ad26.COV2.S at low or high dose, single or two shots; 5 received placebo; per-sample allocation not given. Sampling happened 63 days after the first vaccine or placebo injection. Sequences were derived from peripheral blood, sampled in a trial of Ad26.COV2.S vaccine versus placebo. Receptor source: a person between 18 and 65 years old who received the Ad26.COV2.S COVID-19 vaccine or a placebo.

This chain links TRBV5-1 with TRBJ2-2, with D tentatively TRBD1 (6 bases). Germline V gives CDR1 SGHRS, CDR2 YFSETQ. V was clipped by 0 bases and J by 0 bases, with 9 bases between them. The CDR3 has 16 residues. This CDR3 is CASSLAGQTNTGELFF. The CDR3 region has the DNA TGCGCCAGCAGCTTGGCGGGACAAACGAACACCGGGGAGCTGTTTTTT.

The CDR3 DNA reads as TGCGCCAGCAGCTCCGCAGGGGGTAACTATGGCTACACCTTC. Protein product: CASSSAGGNYGYTF. V is TRBV5-1 and J is TRBJ1-2, with 7 positions matching TRBD1. The V gene's germline CDR1 is SGHRS and CDR2 YFSETQ. This CDR3 spans 14 amino acids. The V and J ends lost 3 bases and 1 base, in that order; junction bases with no gene match: 3.

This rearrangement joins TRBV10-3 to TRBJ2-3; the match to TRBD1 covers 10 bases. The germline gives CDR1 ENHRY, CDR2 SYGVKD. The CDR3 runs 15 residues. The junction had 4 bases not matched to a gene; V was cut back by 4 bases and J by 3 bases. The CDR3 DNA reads TGTGCCATCAGTGGGACAGGGGGGAGGACAGATACGCAGTATTTT. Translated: CAISGTGGRTDTQYF.

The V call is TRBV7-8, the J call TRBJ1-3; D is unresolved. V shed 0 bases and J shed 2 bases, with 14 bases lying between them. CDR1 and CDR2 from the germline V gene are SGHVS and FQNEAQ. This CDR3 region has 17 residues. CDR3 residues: CASSLALWTEAGNTIYF. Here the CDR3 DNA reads TGTGCCAGCAGCTTAGCCTTGTGGACCGAGGCTGGAAACACCATATATTTT.

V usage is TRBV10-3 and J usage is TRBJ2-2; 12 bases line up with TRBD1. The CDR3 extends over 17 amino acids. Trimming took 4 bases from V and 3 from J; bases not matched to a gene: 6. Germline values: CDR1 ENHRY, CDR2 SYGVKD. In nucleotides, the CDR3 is TGTGCCATCAGTGGCACCGGGACAGGGGGCGACACCGGGGAGCTGTTTTTT. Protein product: CAISGTGTGGDTGELFF.

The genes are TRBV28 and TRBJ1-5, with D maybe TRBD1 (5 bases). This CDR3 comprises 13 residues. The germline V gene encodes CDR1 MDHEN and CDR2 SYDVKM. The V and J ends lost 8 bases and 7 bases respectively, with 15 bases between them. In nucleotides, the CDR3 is TGTGCCAGCTGGGGGGGGATGGGGCAGCCCCAGCATTTT. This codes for CASWGGMGQPQHF.